One and the same sample provided the 20 T cell receptor beta chains below, sequenced in a study of beta chain features in type 1 diabetes. The whole isolated RNA underwent reverse transcription, so sequencing captured expressed TCRB transcripts. TCRdb keeps only in-frame clones here, not all; method: immunoSEQ multiplex PCR. The sample holds 70,000 to 95,000 clones, under 35% seen once. Input material: stem cell memory CD4+ T cells from blood. The receptors shown here come from a woman aged 18-30 years in good health.

This clone has just a few counts. The rearrangement joins TRBV5-1 to TRBJ2-5; 11 nucleotides align to TRBD2. Germline V gene data show CDR1 as SGHRS and CDR2 as YFSETQ. V trimming: 7 bases; J trimming: 4 bases; junction bases outside the gene matches: 6. The CDR3 covers 14 residues. This chain's CDR3 is CASGLGLAAETQYF. CDR3 nucleotides: TGCGCCAGCGGCCTGGGACTAGCGGCAGAGACCCAGTACTTC.

V gene TRBV5-6 combines with J gene TRBJ2-3; 8 bases fit TRBD1. The V and J ends lost 0 bases and 8 bases, in that order; junction bases with no gene match: 11. The germline V gene has CDR1 SGHDT and CDR2 YYEEEE. The CDR3 contains 16 residues. This CDR3 reads CASSLVGPGGLGTQYF. The CDR3 nucleotides are TGTGCCAGCAGCTTGGTGGGCCCAGGGGGCTTGGGTACGCAGTATTTT.

There are a few counts of this clone. The chain carries TRBV19 and TRBJ2-1; the match to TRBD2 covers 12 bases. The germline V gene has CDR1 LNHDA and CDR2 SQIVND (reference sequence). The CDR3 spans 16 residues. V dropped 4 bases and J dropped 3; count of bases not matched to a gene: 4. CDR3 coding DNA: TGTGCCAGTAGTACGAGGACTAGCGGGAACTACAATGAGCAGTTCTTC. This codes for CASSTRTSGNYNEQFF.

Worth noting for this clone: The same CDR3 also results from other DNA sequences found in this sample. This chain connects TRBV18 to TRBJ1-2; 7 bases fit TRBD1. This CDR3 has 15 residues. CDR1 and CDR2 from the germline V gene are KGHSH and LQKENI. Trimming cost V 3 bases and J 1 base; bases outside gene matches: 5. Here the CDR3 reads CASSPPGQINYGYTF. In DNA form, the CDR3 reads TGTGCCAGCTCACCCCCGGGACAGATTAACTATGGCTACACCTTC.

J is TRBJ1-5 and V is TRBV18, with 7 bases aligning to TRBD1. This CDR3 is 14 amino acids long. Trimming removed 3 bases from V and 7 bases from J; junction bases left unmatched: 6. Germline values: CDR1 KGHSH, CDR2 LQKENI. The CDR3: CASSPEGAGQPQHF. DNA of the CDR3: TGTGCCAGCTCACCTGAGGGGGCAGGACAGCCCCAGCATTTT.

The chain is built from TRBV5-1 and TRBJ1-4, with D uncertain. The CDR3 runs to 14 residues. In germline, CDR1 is SGHRS, CDR2 YFSETQ. V lost 0 bases and J lost 8, with 11 bases in between. The CDR3 DNA reads as TGCGCCAGCAGCTTGGCCGGGCCGGGAGAAAAACTGTTTTTT. This encodes CASSLAGPGEKLFF.

This clone was detected a few times. This chain joins TRBV9 and TRBJ1-1, with 7 bases aligning to TRBD1. The junction had 4 bases not matched to a gene; V was cut back by 1 base and J by 4 bases. The CDR3 length is 14 residues. Germline V gene lookup returns CDR1 SGDLS and CDR2 YYNGEE. CDR3 coding DNA: TGTGCCAGCAGCGTAACCCAGGGGGGCACTGAAGCTTTCTTT. This sequence encodes CASSVTQGGTEAFF.

In its sample, this clone was seen many times. The chain is built from TRBV29-1 and TRBJ2-3; D gene uncertain. Trimming took 5 bases from V and 4 from J, leaving 7 bases between them. This CDR3 is 11 amino acids long. Germline V lookup: CDR1 SQVTM, CDR2 ANQGSEA. The CDR3 nucleotides are TGCAGCGTTAAAACATCAGATACGCAGTATTTT. This sequence encodes CSVKTSDTQYF.

The chain uses TRBV10-3 and TRBJ1-1; possible D gene TRBD1, 6 bases. V was cut by 8 bases and J by 4 bases, with 20 bases left in between. The CDR3 extends over 15 amino acids. Germline V gene lookup returns CDR1 ENHRY and CDR2 SYGVKD. The CDR3 is CAIGKLQGTATEAFF. As DNA, the CDR3 is TGTGCCATCGGGAAGTTACAGGGAACAGCCACTGAAGCTTTCTTT.

The chain couples TRBV29-1 to TRBJ2-5; TRBD1 agrees at 11 bases. With 5 bases clipped from V and 4 bases from J, the junction kept 9 bases outside the gene matches. Germline lookup yields CDR1 SQVTM and CDR2 ANQGSEA. The CDR3 sequence is 15 residues long. Written as DNA, the CDR3 is TGCAGCGTTACGCCCGGACAGGGGGCAGGAGAGACCCAGTACTTC. Translation gives CSVTPGQGAGETQYF.

CDR3 nucleotide sequence: TGTGCCAGCAGCCCAAGGTCCGGGGAGTACACTGAAGCTTTCTTT. Residues: CASSPRSGEYTEAFF. J is TRBJ1-1 and V is TRBV5-4, with D uncertain. This CDR3 region has 15 residues. Trimming shortened V by 4 bases and J by 3 bases, and 16 bases separated the two germline ends. Germline loops: CDR1 SGHNT, CDR2 YYREEE (reference sequence).

The chain couples TRBV4-3 to TRBJ2-2; possible D gene TRBD2, 5 bases. Trimming removed 1 base from V and 5 bases from J, with 11 bases in between. This CDR3 contains 15 residues. Per the germline V gene, CDR1 is LGHNA and CDR2 is YSLEER. The CDR3 sequence is CASSQVSRDTGELFF. The CDR3 nucleotides read TGCGCCAGCAGCCAAGTATCTCGGGATACCGGGGAGCTGTTTTTT.

CDR3 residues: CASSVGASGGFSSYNEQFF. As DNA, the CDR3 is TGTGCCAGCAGCGTAGGGGCTAGCGGGGGGTTCAGCTCCTACAATGAGCAGTTCTTC. This rearrangement joins TRBV9 to TRBJ2-1; 11 bases are shared with TRBD2. Trimming took 0 bases from V and 0 from J; bases not matched to a gene: 8. The CDR3 runs to 19 residues. From germline, CDR1 is SGDLS and CDR2 YYNGEE.

This clone was detected a few times. The chain couples TRBV2 to TRBJ2-7; D is ambiguous. With 6 bases removed from V and 4 bases from J, the gap between germline ends came to 7 bases. Germline V gene lookup returns CDR1 SNHLY and CDR2 FYNNEI. The CDR3 consists of 11 residues. The CDR3 loop reads CASSAGYEQYF. The CDR3 DNA reads as TGTGCCAGCAGCGCCGGGTACGAGCAGTACTTC.

This clone was picked up a small number of times. V usage is TRBV18 and J usage is TRBJ2-5; no clear D. Judging by the DNA end, TRBJ2-7 fits better; the J call may be wrong. The germline V gene has CDR1 KGHSH and CDR2 LQKENI. The CDR3 is 16 residues long. The CDR3 loop reads CASSLLAGVSSYEQYF. The CDR3 bases are TGTGCCAGCTCACTCCTTGCAGGCGTCAGCTCCTACGAGCAGTACTTC.

This clone was recorded only once. V gene TRBV7-9 combines with J gene TRBJ2-1; 7 bases match TRBD1. This CDR3 is 15 amino acids long. With 3 bases clipped from V and 0 bases from J, the junction kept 2 bases outside the gene matches. Germline values: CDR1 SEHNR, CDR2 FQNEAQ (reference sequence). In DNA, the CDR3 is TGTGCCAGCAGCTTTAGGGACAGCTCCTACAATGAGCAGTTCTTC. Its translation: CASSFRDSSYNEQFF.

The V gene is TRBV2, the J gene TRBJ2-1; D is unclear. Germline values: CDR1 SNHLY, CDR2 FYNNEI. Between the trimmed V and J ends, which lost 11 bases and 0 bases, there was a span of 26 bases. The CDR3 spans 18 residues. CDR3 in amino acids: CAVAVSALIRGSYNEQFF. CDR3 DNA sequence: TGTGCCGTCGCAGTAAGCGCGTTGATCCGTGGCTCCTACAATGAGCAGTTCTTC.

The chain joins TRBV29-1 to TRBJ2-1; D perhaps matches TRBD2 (6 bases). The germline gives CDR1 SQVTM, CDR2 ANQGSEA. There are 13 residues in the CDR3. V dropped 8 bases and J dropped 1 base, with 12 bases sitting between them. The CDR3 bases are TGCAGCTCCACCGGGACTTCCTACAATGAGCAGTTCTTC. Residues: CSSTGTSYNEQFF.

This clone appeared a few times. This rearrangement joins TRBV4-1 to TRBJ2-3, with a weak D call TRBD2 (5 bases). The CDR3 is 14 residues long. V gave up 0 bases and J gave up 11 bases, with 15 bases separating them. Germline loops: CDR1 MGHRA, CDR2 YSYEKL. CDR3 amino acids: CASSQDQRGSEQYF. The CDR3, as DNA: TGCGCCAGCAGCCAAGATCAACGAGGGAGCGAGCAGTATTTT.

This clone was seen more than once but under ten times. The chain uses TRBV5-1 and TRBJ2-1; TRBD2 is a possible D gene (5 bases). CDR3 length: 13 residues. Germline V gene sequence: CDR1 SGHRS, CDR2 YFSETQ. With 3 bases removed from V and 10 bases from J, the gap between germline ends came to 14 bases. In nucleotides, the CDR3 is TGCGCCAGCAGCTCTCTTGCGGGCTTCGAGCAGTTCTTC. Translating gives CASSSLAGFEQFF.